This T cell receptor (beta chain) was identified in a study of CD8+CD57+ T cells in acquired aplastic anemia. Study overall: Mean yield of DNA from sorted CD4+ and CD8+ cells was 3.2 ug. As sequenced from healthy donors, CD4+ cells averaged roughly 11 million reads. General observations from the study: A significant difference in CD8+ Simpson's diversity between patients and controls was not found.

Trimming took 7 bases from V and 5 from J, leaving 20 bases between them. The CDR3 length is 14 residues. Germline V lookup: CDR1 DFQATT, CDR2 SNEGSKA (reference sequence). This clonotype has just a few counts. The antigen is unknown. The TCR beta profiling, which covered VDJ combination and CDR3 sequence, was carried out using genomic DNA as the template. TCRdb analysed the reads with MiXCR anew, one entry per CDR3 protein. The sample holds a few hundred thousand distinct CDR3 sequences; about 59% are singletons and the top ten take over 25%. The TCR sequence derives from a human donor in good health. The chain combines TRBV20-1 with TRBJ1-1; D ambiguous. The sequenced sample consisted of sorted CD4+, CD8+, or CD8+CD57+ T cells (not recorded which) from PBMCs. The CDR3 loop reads CSVTDGPYSTEAFF. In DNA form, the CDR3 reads TGCAGTGTAACGGACGGGCCTTACTCGACTGAAGCTTTCTTT.